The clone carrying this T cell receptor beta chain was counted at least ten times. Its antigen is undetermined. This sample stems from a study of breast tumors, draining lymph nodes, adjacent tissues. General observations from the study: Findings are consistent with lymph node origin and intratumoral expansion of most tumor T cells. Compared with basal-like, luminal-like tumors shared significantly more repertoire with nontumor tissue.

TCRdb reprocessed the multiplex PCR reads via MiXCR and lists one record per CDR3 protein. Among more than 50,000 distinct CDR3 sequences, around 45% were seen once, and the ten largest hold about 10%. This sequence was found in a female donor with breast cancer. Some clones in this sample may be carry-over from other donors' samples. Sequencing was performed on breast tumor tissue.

DNA of the CDR3: TGCAGTGCTCCACTAGCGGGAGGGAACGAGCAGTACTTC. It codes for CSAPLAGGNEQYF. This rearrangement joins TRBV20-1 to TRBJ2-7; 13 nucleotides line up with TRBD2. The V and J ends lost 5 bases and 5 bases, in that order; junction bases with no gene match: 3. Looked up from germline, CDR1 is DFQATT and CDR2 is SNEGSKA (reference sequence). CDR3 size: 13 residues.